This TCR beta chain was sequenced during a study of blood T cell repertoires in COVID-19. Study details: Sites across the United States, Italy and Spain contributed samples from acute and convalescent COVID-19. PBMCs, B-cell-depleted T cells, or T cells were the source of the cDNA or gDNA that made up the material.

Authors' methods: Scientists estimated how many nucleated cells there were by amplifying reference gene primers. Clones were read by immunoSEQ multiplex PCR, and TCRdb kept only the in-frame ones, dropping some. V, J and clone size were drawn from that table, and D and trimming were deduced from the DNA. The sample consists of some 97,000 clones, roughly 92% of them appearing once. CDR3 size: 18 residues. Per germline, CDR1 MNHEY and CDR2 SMNVEV (reference sequence). V lost 4 bases to trimming and J lost 0 bases; unmatched junction nucleotides: 11. This chain uses TRBV27 with TRBJ1-2; TRBD1 agrees at 10 bases. Material: peripheral blood. This clonotype was obtained from a man aged 70 or older with acute or convalescent COVID-19. The CDR3 reads CASSWGIGQGGANYGYTF. CDR3 sequence (DNA): TGTGCCAGCAGTTGGGGGATTGGACAGGGGGGAGCTAACTATGGCTACACCTTC.